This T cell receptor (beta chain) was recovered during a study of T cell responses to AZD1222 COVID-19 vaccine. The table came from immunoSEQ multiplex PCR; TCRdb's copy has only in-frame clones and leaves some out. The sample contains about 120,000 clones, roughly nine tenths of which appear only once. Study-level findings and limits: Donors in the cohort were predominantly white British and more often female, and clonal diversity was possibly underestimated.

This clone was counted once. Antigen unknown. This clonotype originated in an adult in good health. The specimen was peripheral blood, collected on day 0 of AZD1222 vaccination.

CDR3 sequence (DNA): TGTGCCAGTAGTCTTCGCCACGCAAGCAGCACTGAAGCTTTCTTT. This codes for CASSLRHASSTEAFF. The chain combines TRBV19 with TRBJ1-1; D is uncertain. The CDR3 extends over 15 amino acids. V dropped 5 bases and J dropped 4 bases, with 17 bases sitting between them. Germline values: CDR1 LNHDA, CDR2 SQIVND (reference sequence).